Following are 13 T cell receptor beta chains from one sample sequenced in a study of PD-1 blockade in classical Hodgkin lymphoma. Sequenced by immunoSEQ multiplex PCR; TCRdb stores in-frame clones only, minus some. The sample holds under 40,000 clones, 81% seen once. Sample time point: cycle 4 day 1 (C4D1), after less than seven weeks of nivolumab. All the patients suffered relapse after autologous stem cell transplantation, and brentuximab vedotin exposure differed. The sequencing here drew on peripheral blood mononuclear cells (PBMCs), taken before the fourth cycle of nivolumab. These receptors were collected from a human donor with classical Hodgkin lymphoma.

This clone was found once. The chain joins TRBV6-1 to TRBJ2-2; 12 bases match TRBD2. The V gene's germline CDR1 is MNHNS and CDR2 SASEGT. The trim removed 7 bases at V and 5 bases at J, leaving 5 bases unmatched. This CDR3 comprises 15 residues. CDR3 sequence: CASILAGGPTGELFF. Written as DNA, the CDR3 is TGTGCCAGCATTCTAGCGGGGGGGCCGACCGGGGAGCTGTTTTTT.

The chain links TRBV4-3 to TRBJ1-1; weak D call: TRBD1 (5 bases). CDR1 is LGHNA, CDR2 YSLEER, per germline. The length of the CDR3 is 14 residues. V dropped 3 bases and J dropped 4 bases, with 12 bases sitting between them. CDR3 region: CASSQEQGGTEAFF. CDR3 sequence (DNA): TGCGCCAGCAGCCAGGAGCAGGGTGGCACTGAAGCTTTCTTT.

The chain uses TRBV7-9 and TRBJ1-1; D is undetermined. With 1 base removed from V and 8 bases from J, the gap between germline ends came to 8 bases. Germline CDR1 is SEHNR and CDR2 is FQNEAQ (reference sequence). The CDR3 has 12 amino acids. This chain's CDR3 is CASSLDSQEAFF. The CDR3 DNA reads as TGTGCCAGCAGCTTAGACTCCCAAGAAGCTTTCTTT.

CDR3 nucleotide sequence: TGTGCCAGCAGTGCCGTTAGGGGGGCTAACTATGGCTACACCTTC. Protein product: CASSAVRGANYGYTF. The rearrangement uses TRBV2 and TRBJ1-2; D possibly corresponds to TRBD1 (6 bases). V lost 4 bases and J 0 bases, leaving 12 bases between the germline ends. The germline V gene encodes CDR1 SNHLY and CDR2 FYNNEI. This CDR3 spans 15 amino acids.

This chain links TRBV19 with TRBJ2-6, with 8 bases matching TRBD1. The ends lost 5 bases at V and 0 bases at J; junction bases unmatched: 6. There are 17 residues in the CDR3. Germline V gene sequence: CDR1 LNHDA, CDR2 SQIVND (reference sequence). Here the CDR3 reads CASSGRQGSSGANVLTF. DNA of the CDR3: TGTGCCAGTAGTGGGAGACAGGGGAGCTCTGGGGCCAACGTCCTGACTTTC. Full variable domain (remainder filled in from reference TRBV19 and TRBJ2-6): DGGITQSPKYLFRKEGQNVTLSCEQNLNHDAMYWYRQDPGQGLRLIYYSQIVNDFQKGDIAEGYSVSREKKESFPLTVTSAQKNPTAFYLCASSGRQGSSGANVLTFGAGSRLTVL.

The V gene is TRBV5-4, the J gene TRBJ2-3, with 7 bases fitting TRBD1. This CDR3 contains 15 residues. In germline, CDR1 is SGHNT, CDR2 YYREEE (reference sequence). V was clipped by 2 bases and J by 1 base; unmatched bases: 4. CDR3 sequence reads: CASSFHRGGTDTQYF. The CDR3 DNA sequence: TGTGCCAGCAGCTTTCACAGGGGAGGCACAGATACGCAGTATTTT.

The genes are TRBV13 and TRBJ2-5, with D uncertain. Trimming removed 7 bases from V and 5 bases from J, with 14 bases in between. From germline, CDR1 is PRHDT and CDR2 FYEKMQ (reference sequence). This CDR3 has 13 amino acids. The CDR3 sequence is CASKMWSAETQYF. CDR3 DNA sequence: TGTGCCAGCAAGATGTGGTCCGCGGAGACCCAGTACTTC.

This clone appeared a single time. CDR3 sequence (DNA): TGTGCCAGCAGCTTAGACACGAGCGGGGTCCAAGAGACCCAGTACTTC. It encodes CASSLDTSGVQETQYF. This chain connects TRBV7-8 to TRBJ2-5, with 7 nucleotides matching TRBD2. Germline V gives CDR1 SGHVS, CDR2 FQNEAQ. Germline trimming cut 1 base from V and 1 base from J; bases unmatched to any gene: 6. This CDR3 comprises 16 residues.

The chain employs TRBV28 and TRBJ2-6; D is possibly TRBD2 (6 bases). Germline values: CDR1 MDHEN, CDR2 SYDVKM. The CDR3 loop spans 18 amino acids. The ends were cut back, 3 bases at V and 2 bases at J, with 17 bases in the middle. CDR3 region: CASSLGRGFNTGANVLTF. For the CDR3, the DNA is TGTGCCAGCAGTTTGGGGCGGGGATTCAACACTGGGGCCAACGTCCTGACTTTC.

This chain joins TRBV5-1 and TRBJ1-1; TRBD1 might be the D (5 bases). The V and J ends lost 3 bases and 5 bases respectively, with 14 bases between them. Germline V gene sequence: CDR1 SGHRS, CDR2 YFSETQ. The CDR3 spans 14 residues. CDR3 DNA: TGCGCCAGCAGCTCGGAGGGGATGGAGACTGAAGCTTTCTTT. As protein: CASSSEGMETEAFF.

By its share, this clone is medium-sized (0.01 to 0.1%). This chain links TRBV28 with TRBJ1-2; D unclear. Germline CDR1 MDHEN, CDR2 SYDVKM. V lost 8 bases to trimming and J lost 8 bases, with 24 bases between them. The CDR3 has 15 residues. The CDR3 DNA reads TGTGCCAGCCTAGCAGCCTCCTTCAGTCAGCTGGGCTACACCTTC. The encoded protein is CASLAASFSQLGYTF.

The V gene is TRBV6-5, the J gene TRBJ1-1; tentative D call: TRBD1 (5 bases). CDR1 MNHEY and CDR2 SVGAGI come from the germline V gene. The CDR3 has 13 amino acids. Trimming removed 6 bases from V and 12 bases from J, with 20 bases in between. The CDR3, as DNA: TGTGCCAGCAGCCACCGGGACTCCGAGGGAACTTTCTTT. Residues: CASSHRDSEGTFF.

The rearrangement uses TRBV2 and TRBJ2-6, with TRBD1 identical over 9 bases. This CDR3 is 17 amino acids long. Germline-derived CDR1 and CDR2 are SNHLY and FYNNEI. Losses at the gene ends were 10 bases for V and 2 bases for J; bases not matched to a gene: 12. The CDR3 is CATRQGVFVPGANVLTF. The CDR3 DNA sequence: TGTGCCACCCGACAGGGGGTCTTTGTTCCTGGGGCCAACGTCCTGACTTTC. The variable domain in full, completed from reference TRBV2 and TRBJ2-6, reads EPEVTQTPSHQVTQMGQEVILRCVPISNHLYFYWYRQILGQKVEFLVSFYNNEISEKSEIFDDQFSVERPDGSNFTLKIRSTKLEDSAMYFCATRQGVFVPGANVLTFGAGSRLTVL.